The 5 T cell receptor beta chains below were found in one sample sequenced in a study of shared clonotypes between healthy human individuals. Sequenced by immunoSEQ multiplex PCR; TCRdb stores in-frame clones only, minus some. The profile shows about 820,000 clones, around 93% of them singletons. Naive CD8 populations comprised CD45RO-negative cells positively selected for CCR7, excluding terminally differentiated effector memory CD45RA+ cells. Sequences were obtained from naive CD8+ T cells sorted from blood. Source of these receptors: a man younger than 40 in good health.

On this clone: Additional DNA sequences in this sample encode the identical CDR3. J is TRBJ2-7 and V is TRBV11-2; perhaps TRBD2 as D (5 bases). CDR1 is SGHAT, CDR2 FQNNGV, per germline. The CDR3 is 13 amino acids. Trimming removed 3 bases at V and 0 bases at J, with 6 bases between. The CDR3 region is CASSFGDSYEQYF. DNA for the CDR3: TGTGCCAGCAGCTTCGGGGACTCCTACGAGCAGTACTTC.

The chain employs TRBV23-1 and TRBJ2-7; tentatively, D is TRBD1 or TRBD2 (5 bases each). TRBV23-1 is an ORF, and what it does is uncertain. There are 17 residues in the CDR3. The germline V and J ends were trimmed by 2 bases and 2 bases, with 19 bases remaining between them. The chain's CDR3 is CASSQGVGAGSPYEQYF. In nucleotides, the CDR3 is TGCGCCAGCAGTCAAGGGGTCGGGGCAGGGAGTCCCTACGAGCAGTACTTC.

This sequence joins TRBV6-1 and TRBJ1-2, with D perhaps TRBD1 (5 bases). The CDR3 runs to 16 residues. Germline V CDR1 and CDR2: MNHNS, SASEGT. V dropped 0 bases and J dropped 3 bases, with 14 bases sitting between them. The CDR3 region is CASSEAFHRGYYGYTF. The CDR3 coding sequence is TGTGCCAGCAGTGAAGCCTTTCATAGGGGATACTATGGCTACACCTTC.

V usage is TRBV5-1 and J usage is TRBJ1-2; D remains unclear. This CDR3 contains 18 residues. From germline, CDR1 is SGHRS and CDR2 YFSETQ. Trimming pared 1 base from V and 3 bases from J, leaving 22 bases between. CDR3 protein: CASSLYAKPGPGDYGYTF. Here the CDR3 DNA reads TGCGCCAGCAGCTTGTACGCTAAACCCGGCCCGGGAGACTATGGCTACACCTTC.

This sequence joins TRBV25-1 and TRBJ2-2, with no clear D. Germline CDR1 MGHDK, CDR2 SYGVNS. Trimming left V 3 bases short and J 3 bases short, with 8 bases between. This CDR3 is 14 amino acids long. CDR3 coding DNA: TGTGCCAGCAGTGACTACAAGGACACCGGGGAGCTGTTTTTT. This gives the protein CASSDYKDTGELFF. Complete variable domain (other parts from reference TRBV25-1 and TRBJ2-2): EADIYQTPRYLVIGTGKKITLECSQTMGHDKMYWYQQDPGMELHLIHYSYGVNSTEKGDLSSESTVSRIRTEHFPLTLESARPSHTSQYLCASSDYKDTGELFFGEGSRLTVL.